Each of the 5 T cell receptor beta chains below was sequenced from the same sample in a study of cytomegalovirus exposure and HLA in healthy donors. Primers: 60 Vbeta forward and 13 Jbeta reverse. Measured with immunoSEQ multiplex PCR; TCRdb has only the in-frame clones, and not every one. The listing contains around 50,000 clones. Source material: PBMCs. The receptors were sampled from a woman in her thirties or forties in good health and CMV-seronegative.

V usage is TRBV7-2 and J usage is TRBJ2-7, with TRBD1 matching over 9 bases. V shed 5 bases, J shed 4 bases, and the junction held 6 bases outside the gene matches. Germline V gene lookup returns CDR1 SGHTA and CDR2 FQGNSA. CDR3 length: 14 residues. The CDR3 sequence: CASSPTGGGYEQYF. Here the CDR3 DNA reads TGTGCCAGCAGCCCAACAGGGGGCGGGTACGAGCAGTACTTC.

This chain uses TRBV9 with TRBJ1-3; 7 bases align to TRBD1. The CDR3 consists of 17 residues. Germline V gives CDR1 SGDLS, CDR2 YYNGEE. With V trimmed by 4 bases and J by 2 bases, 12 bases remained unmatched. The CDR3 loop reads CASSRNLQGDPGNTIYF. The CDR3 DNA reads as TGTGCCAGCAGCCGGAACCTCCAGGGGGACCCTGGAAACACCATATATTTT.

CDR3 coding DNA: TGTGCCAGCAGCTTAGTGACAGGGATAAATCAGCCCCAGCATTTT. It yields the protein CASSLVTGINQPQHF. The chain couples TRBV7-2 to TRBJ1-5, with TRBD1 matching over 7 bases. Per germline, CDR1 SGHTA and CDR2 FQGNSA. V was clipped by 1 base and J by 4 bases; unmatched bases: 4. This CDR3 has 15 residues.

The rearrangement joins TRBV7-8 to TRBJ2-5; 9 bases map to TRBD1. V was pared by 3 bases and J by 5 bases, with 10 bases of the junction left unmatched. Germline-derived CDR1 and CDR2 are SGHVS and FQNEAQ. CDR3 length: 16 amino acids. DNA of the CDR3: TGTGCCAGCAGCTTTCTGGCGAGACAGGGGGGGGAGACCCAGTACTTC. Residues: CASSFLARQGGETQYF. The variable domain in full, with the rest retrieved from reference TRBV7-8 and TRBJ2-5, is GAGVSQSPRYKVAKRGQDVALRCDPISGHVSLFWYQQALGQGPEFLTYFQNEAQLDKSGLPSDRFFAERPEGSVSTLKIQRTQQEDSAVYLCASSFLARQGGETQYFGPGTRLLVL.

The chain has TRBV19 and TRBJ1-4; D might be TRBD1 (6 bases). This CDR3 is built from 18 residues. Deletions cut 0 bases from V and 10 bases from J, with 24 bases between. Germline V gives CDR1 LNHDA, CDR2 SQIVND (reference sequence). CDR3 protein: CASSIEIRGQSGVGKLFF. The CDR3 DNA reads as TGTGCCAGTAGTATAGAAATTCGGGGACAATCTGGTGTGGGAAAACTGTTTTTT.